This TCR beta chain was sequenced during a study of beta chain features in type 1 diabetes (dated by TCRdb to the late 2010s). Concerning the study at large: Mean age, gender distribution, total cell number and subset yield were not different between patients and healthy donors. Whereas all 30 or so donors provided naive and central memory subsets, regulatory and stem cell-like memory subsets were isolated from just 8 patients and roughly eight healthy donors. The study compared TCRB repertoires of sorted circulating CD4+ T cell subsets between recently diagnosed type 1 diabetes patients and matched healthy donors. A total of roughly 100,000,000 sorted cells were examined across all samples, and the number of cells per subset was strongly correlated with RNA yield. Study-level results and caveats: Naive, central memory and regulatory TCRB repertoires appeared to be more alike among patients than among healthy donors. At VDJ recombination sites, patients with type 1 diabetes made fewer insertions and deleted more nucleotides, a pattern implying thymic rearrangement abnormalities. Because cDNA was sequenced instead of genomic DNA, highly expressing activated cells could be over-represented, though the groups showed no difference in activation or CD3 levels. Because small numbers of individuals were included in the HLA sub-analyses, any influence of HLA type on TCRB rearrangement was left unresolved. In all four CD4+ subsets, TCRB CDR3 length was moderately but significantly shorter in type 1 diabetes patients. Shorter templates might be favored by PCR, yet because patient and control samples were amplified and corrected together, any such skew would affect both groups equally.

Regarding this clone: Its antigen is currently not known. No base qualities exist here, and no much larger clone lies one base off it.

From a lookup of the germline V gene, CDR1 and CDR2 are MGHRA and YSYEKL. There are 16 amino acids in the CDR3, from cysteine to phenylalanine inclusive. The kept DNA is CDR3 alone, 48 bases in frame from the first base. Trimming at the junction amounts to 1 base on V and 5 bases on J, and the germline ends lie 15 bases apart. From each donor, a single peripheral blood sample of about 100 mL on average was drawn into heparinised tubes. A BD FACSAria II and a panel including CD45RO, CCR7, CD25, CD127, CD95 and CD27 were used to sort naive, central memory, regulatory and stem cell-like memory CD4+ T cells. Purity was above 95% for every sorted population. PBMCs were separated immediately by Lymphoprep density gradient centrifugation and were stained directly, without being cultured. So that batch effects would be minimized, each experiment stained and sorted samples in pairs, pairing one healthy donor with one patient.

The entire isolated RNA was reverse transcribed using the High Capacity cDNA Reverse Transcription Kit, and thus expressed TCRB transcripts were sequenced. Deep immunoSEQ sequencing was performed on naive, central memory and regulatory T cell samples, with an average of about 3.57 million total reads per sample. Sorted cells were lysed in RLT buffer, and RNA was extracted using DNase-treated RNeasy Micro or Mini kits according to cell number. To prevent cross-contamination, every cell subset was processed on its own, while patient and healthy donor samples were processed together. TCRB sequences were amplified from cDNA with the immunoSEQ multiplex PCR, producing 87-bp fragments spanning the CDR3 region. The amplicons were sequenced using the Illumina HiSeq platform. The published analysis was carried out like this. PCR bias was corrected computationally using synthetic template baselines, and reads within Hamming distance 2 were collapsed, with unmergeable singletons discarded. By aligning reads against IMGT, V, D and J genes, CDR3 length, and insertions or deletions at six rearrangement sites were assigned. Within each subset, clonotype counts were normalized to the number of sorted cells before true diversity and Gini coefficients were calculated with the tcR R package. The overlap coefficient, calculated on TCRB nucleotide sequences, was used to quantify repertoire sharing. TCRdb mirrors the immuneACCESS table, restricted to in-frame sequences. Some clones are absent from its copies; in checked studies, under half trace to an unresolved V gene, and the reason for the others is unknown. The V and J calls and clone size were taken over from that table, and D and trimming were inferred from the DNA. The sample table shows over 150,000 clones, and over 6% are seen once. The top ten hold 0.5% of the sample.

The rearranged chain carries TRBV4-1 and TRBJ2-1; perhaps TRBD1 is the D gene, with 5 bases matching. The material sequenced was central memory CD4+ T cells from blood. The receptor comes from a man between 18 and 35 years old with type 1 diabetes. The CDR3 here reads CASSQGVTQGHNEQFF. The DNA reads TGCGCCAGCAGCCAAGGCGTGACCCAGGGCCACAATGAGCAGTTCTTC.